The text below deals with one T cell receptor (beta chain). V dropped 1 base and J dropped 7 bases, with 8 bases sitting between them. CDR1 is LNHNV and CDR2 is YYDKDF in the germline V gene (reference sequence). The CDR3 spans 12 residues. The data were obtained in a study of blood T cell repertoires in COVID-19. Study at large: The cDNA or gDNA used as material had been derived from T cells, B-cell-depleted T cells, or PBMCs.

Profiled with immunoSEQ multiplex PCR; TCRdb holds only in-frame clones, not every one. The table records some 190,000 clones, approximately 85% of them present only once. This receptor was obtained from a man aged 55 to 70 with acute or convalescent COVID-19. The sample was peripheral blood. The chain recombines TRBV15 with TRBJ2-7; possible D gene TRBD2, 6 bases. The chain's CDR3 is CATSRGAGEQYF. As DNA, the CDR3 is TGTGCCACCAGCAGAGGGGCGGGAGAGCAGTACTTC.